Shown below are 5 T cell receptor beta chains from a single sample sequenced in a study of CD8 T cells in Susac syndrome. Random-hexamer reverse transcription was applied to about 0.45 to 1 ug RNA. MiXCR, applied by TCRdb to the immunoSEQ multiplex PCR reads, yields one record per CDR3 protein. In the table there are some 210,000 distinct CDR3 sequences, roughly 93% of which are singletons. The sample taken for sequencing was CD4+ T cells from PBMCs. Receptors originate from a human donor with Susac syndrome.

As DNA, the CDR3 is TGTGCCAGCAGCCGAGGACAGGGTTCCGAAGCTTTCTTT. This codes for CASSRGQGSEAFF. V and J are TRBV7-9 and TRBJ1-1, with 8 bases fitting TRBD1. From germline, CDR1 is SEHNR and CDR2 FQNEAQ (reference sequence). J was trimmed by 8 bases and V by 5 bases; bases with no gene match: 7. This CDR3 has 13 residues.

This chain uses TRBV7-9 with TRBJ2-7; the D gene is possibly TRBD1 (6 bases). Per the germline V gene, CDR1 is SEHNR and CDR2 is FQNEAQ (reference sequence). The CDR3 length is 13 residues. Trimming removed 5 bases at V and 3 bases at J, with 11 bases between. In DNA, the CDR3 is TGTGCCAGCAGCCGGACAGAAGACTACGAGCAGTACTTC. It translates to CASSRTEDYEQYF.

The chain joins TRBV6-2 or TRBV6-3 to TRBJ2-1, with D perhaps TRBD2 (6 bases). V gave up 8 bases and J gave up 3 bases, with 20 bases separating them. Germline loops: CDR1 MNHEY, CDR2 SVGEGT. This CDR3 contains 16 residues. CDR3 protein: CASRTIGTGYYNEQFF. For the CDR3, the DNA is TGTGCCAGCCGAACGATCGGGACTGGATACTACAATGAGCAGTTCTTC.

This chain uses TRBV12-3 or TRBV12-4 with TRBJ2-1, with TRBD2 matching over 8 bases. The CDR3 runs 16 residues. The V and J ends lost 3 bases and 0 bases, in that order; junction bases with no gene match: 4. The CDR3 protein is CASSFERGSSYNEQFF. In DNA form, the CDR3 reads TGTGCCAGCAGTTTTGAGCGGGGGAGCTCCTACAATGAGCAGTTCTTC.

This rearrangement joins TRBV2 to TRBJ1-2; D possibly corresponds to TRBD1 (6 bases). CDR1 and CDR2 from the germline V gene are SNHLY and FYNNEI. Trimming pared 5 bases from V and 4 bases from J, leaving 8 bases between. The CDR3 runs 12 residues. CDR3 bases: TGTGCCAGCAGTAGACAGGCCTATGGCTACACCTTC. Translating gives CASSRQAYGYTF.